One sample yielded the 32 T cell receptor beta chains listed below, sequenced in a study of OX40 agonist ivuxolimab in advanced cancers. Assay: immunoSEQ multiplex PCR; the TCRdb copy retains only in-frame clones and omits some. The data contain about 96,000 clones, approximately 84% of them singletons. Sequences were derived from CD4+ or CD8+ T cells sorted from blood, sampled in a trial of the OX40 agonist ivuxolimab. The source of these receptors is an adult with an advanced solid tumor such as melanoma, head and neck, liver or kidney cancer.

This clone was detected only a few times. CDR3 sequence reads: CASSPPGLNTDTQYF. DNA of the CDR3: TGTGCCAGCAGTCCGCCGGGACTCAACACAGATACGCAGTATTTT. The chain joins TRBV28 to TRBJ2-3, with a weak D call TRBD2 (6 bases). The CDR3 sequence is 15 residues long. Per the germline V gene, CDR1 is MDHEN and CDR2 is SYDVKM. V was clipped by 5 bases and J by 2 bases, with 14 bases between them.

This chain uses TRBV12-5 with TRBJ2-3; tentatively, D is TRBD1 or TRBD2 (5 bases each). CDR3 length: 15 residues. CDR1 and CDR2 from the germline V gene are LGHNT and FRNRAP. V dropped 0 bases and J dropped 4 bases, with 11 bases sitting between them. The CDR3 coding sequence is TGTGCTAGTGGTTTGGTACTGATGGGGGCAGATACGCAGTATTTT. Protein product: CASGLVLMGADTQYF.

With regard to this clone: Relative to the germline gene, one junction end is altered; a read error may explain this. V gene TRBV9 combines with J gene TRBJ2-3, with unresolved D. Germline CDR1 is SGDLS and CDR2 is YYNGEE. CDR3 length: 11 amino acids. The CDR3 DNA follows: TGTGCCCGCAGGAGCGCGGATACGCAGTATTTT. Protein product: CARRSADTQYF.

This clone occurred once. The chain links TRBV6-5 to TRBJ1-4; D gene unclear. The V gene lost 8 bases and the J gene lost 8 bases, with 9 bases spanning the gap. Germline CDR1 reads MNHEY; CDR2 reads SVGAGI. The CDR3 consists of 11 residues. The CDR3 coding sequence is TGTGCCAGCCGAGTTGGGGAAAAACTGTTTTTT. Amino acids: CASRVGEKLFF.

The chain employs TRBV18 and TRBJ2-1, with D possibly TRBD1 on 5 matching bases. The germline V and J ends were trimmed by 1 base and 10 bases, with 11 bases remaining between them. This CDR3 has 13 amino acids. Germline V gene data show CDR1 as KGHSH and CDR2 as LQKENI. CDR3 bases: TGTGCCAGCTCACCACGACAGCGCGAGGAGCAGTTCTTC. Protein: CASSPRQREEQFF.

J is TRBJ2-7 and V is TRBV6-5; 12 bases match TRBD2. CDR3 size: 14 residues. Germline trimming cut 8 bases from V and 4 bases from J; bases unmatched to any gene: 6. Germline CDR1 and CDR2: MNHEY and SVGAGI. The CDR3 DNA follows: TGTGCCAGCCGCCCGACTAGCGGGAGATACGAGCAGTACTTC. Its protein product is CASRPTSGRYEQYF.

This clone appeared a few times. The rearrangement uses TRBV10-2 and TRBJ1-5, with D possibly TRBD1 on 5 matching bases. CDR1 is WSHSY and CDR2 is SAAADI in the germline V gene. Trimming pared 8 bases from V and 6 bases from J, leaving 14 bases between. The length of the CDR3 is 13 residues. The CDR3 DNA reads TGCGCCAGCTGGGGGTCGGGCGGTCAGCCCCAGCATTTT. As protein: CASWGSGGQPQHF.

CDR3: CSAGVGGLSYEQYF. The DNA of the CDR3 is TGCAGCGCTGGTGTCGGGGGGCTCTCCTACGAGCAGTACTTC. The rearrangement joins TRBV29-1 to TRBJ2-7, with D possibly being TRBD2 (7 bases). In germline, CDR1 is SQVTM, CDR2 ANQGSEA. This CDR3 region has 14 residues. V lost 7 bases and J lost 0, with 16 bases in between.

The rearrangement uses TRBV6-5 and TRBJ2-2; D possibly corresponds to TRBD2 (6 bases). Trimming cost V 6 bases and J 5 bases, with 10 bases left between them. CDR3 size: 13 residues. Germline V gives CDR1 MNHEY, CDR2 SVGAGI. The CDR3 DNA is TGTGCCAGCAGCCGTCGGGAGACCGGGGAGCTGTTTTTT. Amino acid sequence: CASSRRETGELFF.

This clone was seen many times. The rearrangement joins TRBV5-3 to TRBJ1-2; 12 bases map to TRBD1. TRBV5-3 is known as an ORF, though its function is uncertain. J lost 5 bases, V lost 2 bases, and 10 bases had no gene match. The CDR3 loop spans 17 amino acids. Here the CDR3 DNA reads TGTGCCAGAAGCTTTACTCACCGGGACAGGGGGCATTATGGCTACACCTTC. Translating it yields CARSFTHRDRGHYGYTF.

V and J are TRBV7-2 and TRBJ2-7; D may correspond to TRBD1 or TRBD2 (5 bases each). V lost 6 bases to trimming and J lost 2 bases, with 17 bases between them. The CDR3 length is 15 residues. In germline, CDR1 is SGHTA, CDR2 FQGNSA. DNA for the CDR3: TGTGCCAGCAGTCGCGGGCGGCAGGGCACCTACGAGCAGTACTTC. Its translation: CASSRGRQGTYEQYF.

This clone has only one observation. V gene TRBV9 combines with J gene TRBJ1-3, with no clear D. This CDR3 is 14 amino acids long. Germline V lookup: CDR1 SGDLS, CDR2 YYNGEE. Trimming removed 0 bases at V and 4 bases at J, with 8 bases between. CDR3 amino acids: CASSVARAGNTIYF. In DNA, the CDR3 is TGTGCCAGCAGCGTAGCAAGGGCCGGAAACACCATATATTTT.

The V gene is TRBV7-9, the J gene TRBJ2-6; the D is unclear. Germline V gene lookup returns CDR1 SEHNR and CDR2 FQNEAQ (reference sequence). Between the trimmed V and J ends, which lost 5 bases and 2 bases, there was a span of 22 bases. The CDR3 is made up of 19 amino acids. Written as DNA, the CDR3 is TGTGCCAGCAGCCTCTGGCCTCAGCCCGGTCCCGCTGGGGCCAACGTCCTGACTTTC. It yields the protein CASSLWPQPGPAGANVLTF.

This sequence joins TRBV11-2 and TRBJ1-2, with TRBD1 as a possible D gene (5 bases). Germline assignment: CDR1 SGHAT and CDR2 FQNNGV. The CDR3 has 13 amino acids. The ends were cut back, 1 base at V and 8 bases at J, with 11 bases in the middle. This CDR3 is CASSLAGGRGYTF. CDR3 DNA: TGTGCCAGCAGCTTAGCCGGGGGAAGGGGCTACACCTTC.

The chain employs TRBV11-2 and TRBJ1-5, with a weak D call TRBD1 (6 bases). Germline V gene sequence: CDR1 SGHAT, CDR2 FQNNGV. V was trimmed by 5 bases and J by 5 bases, leaving 16 bases between them. This CDR3 is 15 amino acids long. CDR3 region: CASSGSRAGDQPQHF. In DNA form, the CDR3 reads TGTGCCAGCAGCGGATCCAGGGCAGGGGATCAGCCCCAGCATTTT. The variable domain in full, with the rest retrieved from reference TRBV11-2 and TRBJ1-5, is EAGVAQSPRYKIIEKRQSVAFWCNPISGHATLYWYQQILGQGPKLLIQFQNNGVVDDSQLPKDRFSAERLKGVDSTLKIQPAKLEDSAVYLCASSGSRAGDQPQHFGDGTRLSIL.

The chain couples TRBV7-2 to TRBJ1-3; maybe TRBD1 (5 bases). Trimming cost V 5 bases and J 4 bases, with 15 bases left between them. CDR1 SGHTA and CDR2 FQGNSA come from the germline V gene. This CDR3 spans 15 amino acids. The CDR3 nucleotides read TGTGCCAGCAGCCCCAAGACCAGGGAGGGAAACACCATATATTTT. Amino acids: CASSPKTREGNTIYF.

The rearrangement joins TRBV9 to TRBJ2-2; 7 nucleotides line up with TRBD2. Per germline, CDR1 SGDLS and CDR2 YYNGEE. This CDR3 has 16 amino acids. J gave up 4 bases and V 2 bases, and 8 bases lay outside the gene matches. CDR3 in DNA: TGTGCCAGCAGCGTCAAAGCGGGGACGGGCACCGGGGAGCTGTTTTTT. It specifies CASSVKAGTGTGELFF.

V usage is TRBV19 and J usage is TRBJ1-3, with D maybe TRBD1 (5 bases). The CDR3 contains 14 residues. CDR1 is LNHDA, CDR2 SQIVND, per germline (reference sequence). With 2 bases removed from V and 4 bases from J, the gap between germline ends came to 9 bases. CDR3 in DNA: TGTGCCAGTAGTATATCAGGGTACGGAAACACCATATATTTT. It codes for CASSISGYGNTIYF. The full variable domain, rest sourced from reference TRBV19 and TRBJ1-3, is DGGITQSPKYLFRKEGQNVTLSCEQNLNHDAMYWYRQDPGQGLRLIYYSQIVNDFQKGDIAEGYSVSREKKESFPLTVTSAQKNPTAFYLCASSISGYGNTIYFGEGSWLTVV.

The V gene is TRBV5-1, the J gene TRBJ1-1, with TRBD1 as a possible D gene (5 bases). This CDR3 spans 17 amino acids. Between the trimmed V and J ends, which lost 4 bases and 1 base, there was a span of 20 bases. Per the germline V gene, CDR1 is SGHRS and CDR2 is YFSETQ. The CDR3 sequence is CASSPRVLSRENTEAFF. Here the CDR3 DNA reads TGCGCCAGCAGCCCCAGGGTCTTAAGTCGGGAGAACACTGAAGCTTTCTTT.

V is TRBV15 and J is TRBJ2-3; D is tentatively TRBD1 or TRBD2 (5 bases each). The germline V gene encodes CDR1 LNHNV and CDR2 YYDKDF (reference sequence). This CDR3 has 16 residues. V was cut by 0 bases and J by 5 bases, with 15 bases left in between. The CDR3 bases are TGTGCCACCAGCAGAGATGAGGTGGGGGTTCAAGATACGCAGTATTTT. Translating it yields CATSRDEVGVQDTQYF.

V gene TRBV4-1 combines with J gene TRBJ1-3; D unclear. V dropped 2 bases and J dropped 0 bases, with 11 bases sitting between them. The CDR3 totals 16 residues. Germline V gene lookup returns CDR1 MGHRA and CDR2 YSYEKL. CDR3 sequence: CASSQLGRTSGNTIYF. In nucleotides, the CDR3 is TGCGCCAGCAGCCAACTAGGACGGACCTCTGGAAACACCATATATTTT.

Of note for this clone: An end of the junction differs from the germline gene, which may be a read error. The chain links TRBV25-1 to TRBJ2-1; D tentatively reads TRBD1 or TRBD2 (6 bases each). Per germline, CDR1 MGHDK and CDR2 SYGVNS. This CDR3 contains 15 residues. The chain's CDR3 is CASSKYEGGDNEQFF. The CDR3 bases are TGTGCCAGCAGTAAATATGAGGGGGGCGACAATGAGCAGTTCTTC. The complete variable domain, with remaining parts taken from reference TRBV25-1 and TRBJ2-1, reads EADIYQTPRYLVIGTGKKITLECSQTMGHDKMYWYQQDPGMELHLIHYSYGVNSTEKGDLSSESTVSRIRTEHFPLTLESARPSHTSQYLCASSKYEGGDNEQFFGPGTRLTVL.

Remarks on this clone: This sample also contains other DNA sequences that code for the same CDR3. DNA for the CDR3: TGTGCCAGCAGAGGTGGGAATCAGCCCCAGCATTTT. This translates into CASRGGNQPQHF. The rearrangement joins TRBV25-1 to TRBJ1-5, with D unclear. V dropped 6 bases and J dropped 4 bases, with 7 bases sitting between them. This CDR3 has 12 amino acids. The V gene's germline CDR1 is MGHDK and CDR2 SYGVNS. The entire variable domain, with the rest obtained from reference TRBV25-1 and TRBJ1-5, is as follows: EADIYQTPRYLVIGTGKKITLECSQTMGHDKMYWYQQDPGMELHLIHYSYGVNSTEKGDLSSESTVSRIRTEHFPLTLESARPSHTSQYLCASRGGNQPQHFGDGTRLSIL.

The chain links TRBV9 to TRBJ1-3; D ambiguous. Trimming left V 0 bases short and J 0 bases short, with 4 bases between. The length of the CDR3 is 14 residues. Germline V lookup: CDR1 SGDLS, CDR2 YYNGEE. CDR3 residues: CASSVGISGNTIYF. Written as DNA, the CDR3 is TGTGCCAGCAGCGTAGGGATCTCTGGAAACACCATATATTTT.

The rearrangement links TRBV5-6 to TRBJ2-1; 10 nucleotides agree with TRBD2. Looked up from germline, CDR1 is SGHDT and CDR2 is YYEEEE. Trimming cost V 0 bases and J 8 bases; bases outside gene matches: 8. The CDR3 sequence is 16 residues long. The CDR3 nucleotides are TGTGCCAGCAGCTTGGCCAACCTAGCGGGAGCTTATGAGCAGTTCTTC. As protein: CASSLANLAGAYEQFF. Using reference TRBV5-6 and TRBJ2-1 for the parts outside the CDR3, the full variable domain is DAGVTQSPTHLIKTRGQQVTLRCSPKSGHDTVSWYQQALGQGPQFIFQYYEEEERQRGNFPDRFSGHQFPNYSSELNVNALLLGDSALYLCASSLANLAGAYEQFFGPGTRLTVL.

The chain uses TRBV6-6 and TRBJ1-5; 8 nucleotides match TRBD1. The V gene's germline CDR1 is MNHNY and CDR2 SVGAGI (reference sequence). V shed 0 bases and J 6 bases; nucleotides not matched to a gene: 7. There are 16 residues in the CDR3. The CDR3 here is CASSYSAGGLSQPQHF. CDR3 DNA sequence: TGTGCCAGCAGTTACTCTGCAGGGGGCTTAAGTCAGCCCCAGCATTTT.

This chain links TRBV9 with TRBJ2-3; 7 bases agree with TRBD2. Germline V gene lookup returns CDR1 SGDLS and CDR2 YYNGEE. The CDR3 length is 16 residues. The V and J ends lost 3 bases and 0 bases, in that order; junction bases with no gene match: 7. The CDR3 bases are TGTGCCAGCAGCGCACTAGCGCATTCTAGCACAGATACGCAGTATTTT. It encodes CASSALAHSSTDTQYF.

This clone was seen a single time. CDR3: CASSLLQRVMPGELFF. CDR3 DNA: TGTGCCAGCAGCCTACTCCAGCGGGTTATGCCCGGGGAGCTGTTTTTT. This chain joins TRBV5-6 and TRBJ2-2, with a tentative D call TRBD2 (6 bases). V was shortened by 4 bases and J by 6 bases, with 19 bases between the two germline ends. This CDR3 region has 16 residues. The germline V gene encodes CDR1 SGHDT and CDR2 YYEEEE.

The gene calls are TRBV4-2 and TRBJ2-3; 9 positions agree with TRBD2. The germline V gene has CDR1 LGHNA and CDR2 YNFKEQ. The trim removed 0 bases at V and 2 bases at J, leaving 9 bases unmatched. The length of the CDR3 is 18 residues. This CDR3 is CASSQDPQAGGFTDTQYF. Here the CDR3 DNA reads TGTGCCAGCAGCCAAGATCCTCAAGCGGGGGGATTCACAGATACGCAGTATTTT.

The chain recombines TRBV7-2 with TRBJ2-2; 8 nucleotides agree with TRBD2. CDR1 and CDR2 (germline): SGHTA, FQGNSA. The CDR3 consists of 14 residues. The junction had 5 bases not matched to a gene; V was cut back by 6 bases and J by 5 bases. The CDR3 reads CASRLRLATGELFF. The CDR3 bases are TGTGCCAGCAGGTTGCGACTAGCGACCGGGGAGCTGTTTTTT. Full variable domain (outside the CDR3, taken from reference TRBV7-2 and TRBJ2-2): GAGVSQSPSNKVTEKGKDVELRCDPISGHTALYWYRQSLGQGLEFLIYFQGNSAPDKSGLPSDRFSAERTGGSVSTLTIQRTQQEDSAVYLCASRLRLATGELFFGEGSRLTVL.

This clone was found once. The chain joins TRBV27 to TRBJ2-5, with 9 nucleotides matching TRBD1. The CDR3 spans 15 residues. Looked up from germline, CDR1 is MNHEY and CDR2 is SMNVEV (reference sequence). Trimming cost V 4 bases and J 5 bases; bases outside gene matches: 8. CDR3 DNA: TGTGCCAGCAGTTGGGGAACAGGGGGCGGGGAGACCCAGTACTTC. This gives the protein CASSWGTGGGETQYF.

This clone occurred a few times. The V call is TRBV7-3, the J call TRBJ1-2; 8 bases line up with TRBD1. This CDR3 is built from 14 residues. Germline assignment: CDR1 SGHTA and CDR2 FQGTGA. The V gene end was trimmed by 2 bases and the J gene end by 4 bases; junction bases not matched to a gene: 3. The CDR3 region has the DNA TGTGCCAGCAGCTTAGACAGGGGCGCCTATGGCTACACCTTC. Protein sequence: CASSLDRGAYGYTF.